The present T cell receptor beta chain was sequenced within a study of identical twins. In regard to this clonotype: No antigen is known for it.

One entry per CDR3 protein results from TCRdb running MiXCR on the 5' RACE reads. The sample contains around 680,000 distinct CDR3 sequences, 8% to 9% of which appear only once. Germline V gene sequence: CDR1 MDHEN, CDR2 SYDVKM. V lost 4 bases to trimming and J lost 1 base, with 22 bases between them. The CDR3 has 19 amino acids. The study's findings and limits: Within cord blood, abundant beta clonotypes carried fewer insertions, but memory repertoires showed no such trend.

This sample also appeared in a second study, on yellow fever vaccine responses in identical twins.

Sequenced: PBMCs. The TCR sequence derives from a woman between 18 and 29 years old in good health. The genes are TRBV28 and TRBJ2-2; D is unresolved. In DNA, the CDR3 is TGTGCCAGCAGTTGGCGAAGGGCCCCGAAGGGCCAGAACACCGGGGAGCTGTTTTTT. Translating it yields CASSWRRAPKGQNTGELFF.